Included here is one TCR beta chain sequence, with context. Its specificity is unknown. This sample includes further DNA sequences coding for the same CDR3. Running of the assay took place at deep level. The assay was immunoSEQ multiplex PCR, and TCRdb's table has in-frame clones only and misses some. Of about 2.1 million clones detected, 85% to 95% appear once; the ten largest clones hold about 1.7%. The data were taken from a study of shared clonotypes between healthy human individuals. The wider study: Each donor contributed plates that comprised three CD4 naive, three CD4 memory, two CD8 naive and one CD8 memory. General study results and limits: Relative to memory subsets, naive subsets generally showed larger estimated richness. Sorted-subset sequencing, rarefaction showed, was incomplete despite large depth.

Naive CD8 isolation took CD45RO-negative cells positively selected for CCR7 and excluded terminally differentiated effector memory CD45RA+ cells. This CDR3 has 15 amino acids. The V gene's germline CDR1 is SEHNR and CDR2 FQNEAQ (reference sequence). V was cut by 4 bases and J by 6 bases, with 15 bases left in between. Input material: naive CD8+ T cells from PBMCs. V and J are TRBV7-9 and TRBJ2-2, with D perhaps matching TRBD1 (7 bases). The sequence was collected from a man aged 18 to 30 in good health. Some clones in this sample may be carry-over from other donors' samples. The CDR3 nucleotides read TGTGCCAGCAGCTCTACAGGGGAGGTCGCCGGGGAGCTGTTTTTT. Protein: CASSSTGEVAGELFF.